This TCR beta chain was captured by sequencing in a study of T cells after posttransplantation cyclophosphamide. Method: immunoSEQ multiplex PCR; TCRdb's copy keeps in-frame clones and lacks some. The repertoire has more than 35,000 clones, none seen only once; the ten largest take 2.5%. This clone has at least ten counts. Its antigen is not known. Whole-study results and caveats: Donor-recipient repertoire similarity was low at 1-2 months, rising over year one. Blood and skin or GI T cell repertoires showed limited TRB overlap. TRB clonality was highly associated with recipient CMV seropositivity and reactivation.

Peripheral blood was collected from the related graft donor on the marrow donation day. The receptor comes from a man between 45 and 60 years old in good health, CMV-negative, and a related stem cell transplant donor. Material for sequencing was PBMCs.

CDR3 region: CASSVAQGHEQYF. The DNA for the CDR3 is TGTGCCAGCAGCGTAGCCCAGGGTCACGAGCAGTACTTC. The chain has TRBV9 and TRBJ2-7; D possibly corresponds to TRBD1 (5 bases). CDR1 and CDR2 (germline): SGDLS, YYNGEE. CDR3 length: 13 residues. Between the trimmed V and J ends, which lost 0 bases and 5 bases, there was a span of 9 bases.